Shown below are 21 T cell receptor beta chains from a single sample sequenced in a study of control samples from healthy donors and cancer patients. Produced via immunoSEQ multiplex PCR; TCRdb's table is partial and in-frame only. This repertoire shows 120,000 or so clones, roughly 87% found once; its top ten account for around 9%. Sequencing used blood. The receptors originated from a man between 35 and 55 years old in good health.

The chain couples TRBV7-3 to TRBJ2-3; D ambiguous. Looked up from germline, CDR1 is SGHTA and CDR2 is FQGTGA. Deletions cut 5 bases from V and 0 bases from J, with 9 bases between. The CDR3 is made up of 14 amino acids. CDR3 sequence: CASSPARSTDTQYF. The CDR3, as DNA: TGTGCCAGCAGCCCAGCGAGAAGCACAGATACGCAGTATTTT.

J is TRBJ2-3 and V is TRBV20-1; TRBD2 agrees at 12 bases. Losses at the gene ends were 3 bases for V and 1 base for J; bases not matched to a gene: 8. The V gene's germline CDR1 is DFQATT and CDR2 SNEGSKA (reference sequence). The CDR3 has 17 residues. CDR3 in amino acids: CSASEGLAGYGTDTQYF. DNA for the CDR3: TGCAGTGCTAGTGAAGGACTAGCGGGGTATGGCACAGATACGCAGTATTTT.

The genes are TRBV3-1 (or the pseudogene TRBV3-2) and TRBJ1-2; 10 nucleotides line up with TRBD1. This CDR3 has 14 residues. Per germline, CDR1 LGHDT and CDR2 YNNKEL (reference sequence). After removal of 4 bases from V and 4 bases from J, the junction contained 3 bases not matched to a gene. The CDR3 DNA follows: TGTGCCAGCAGCCCTAGGGACAGGGGCTATGGCTACACCTTC. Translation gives CASSPRDRGYGYTF.

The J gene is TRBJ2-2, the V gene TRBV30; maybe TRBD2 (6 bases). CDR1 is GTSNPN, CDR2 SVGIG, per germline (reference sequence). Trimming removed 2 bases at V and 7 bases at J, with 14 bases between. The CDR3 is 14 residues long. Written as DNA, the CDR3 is TGTGCCTGGAGTCCTTCTTGGGGGGTCGGGGAGCTGTTTTTT. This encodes CAWSPSWGVGELFF.

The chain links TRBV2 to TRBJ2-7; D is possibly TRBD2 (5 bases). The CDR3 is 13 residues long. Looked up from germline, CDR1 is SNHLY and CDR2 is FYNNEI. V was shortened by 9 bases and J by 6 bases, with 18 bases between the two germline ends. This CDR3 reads CASMEPGESEQYF. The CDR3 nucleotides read TGTGCCAGTATGGAACCCGGGGAAAGCGAGCAGTACTTC.

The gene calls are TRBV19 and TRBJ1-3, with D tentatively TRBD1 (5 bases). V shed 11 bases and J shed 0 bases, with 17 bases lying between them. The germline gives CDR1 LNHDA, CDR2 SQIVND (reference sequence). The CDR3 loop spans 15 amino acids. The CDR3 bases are TGTGCCTCCCGGGACCGCAGGAACTCTGGAAACACCATATATTTT. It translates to CASRDRRNSGNTIYF.

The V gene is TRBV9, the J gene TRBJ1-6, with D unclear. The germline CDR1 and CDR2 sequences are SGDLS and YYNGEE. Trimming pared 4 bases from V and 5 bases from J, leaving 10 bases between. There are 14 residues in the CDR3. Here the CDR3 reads CASSHTLDNSPLHF. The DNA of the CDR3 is TGTGCCAGCAGCCACACCTTAGATAATTCACCCCTCCACTTT.

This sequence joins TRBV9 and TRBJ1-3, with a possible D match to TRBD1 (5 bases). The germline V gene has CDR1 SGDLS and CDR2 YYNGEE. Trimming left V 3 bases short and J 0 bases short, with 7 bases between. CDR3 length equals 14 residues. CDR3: CASSGQSSGNTIYF. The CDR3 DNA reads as TGTGCCAGCAGCGGACAGAGCTCTGGAAACACCATATATTTT.

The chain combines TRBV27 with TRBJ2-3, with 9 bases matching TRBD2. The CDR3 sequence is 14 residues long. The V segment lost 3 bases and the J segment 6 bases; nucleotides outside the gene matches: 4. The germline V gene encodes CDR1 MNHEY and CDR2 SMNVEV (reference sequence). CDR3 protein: CASSFLAGTDTQYF. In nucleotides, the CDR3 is TGTGCCAGCAGTTTTCTAGCGGGGACGGATACGCAGTATTTT.

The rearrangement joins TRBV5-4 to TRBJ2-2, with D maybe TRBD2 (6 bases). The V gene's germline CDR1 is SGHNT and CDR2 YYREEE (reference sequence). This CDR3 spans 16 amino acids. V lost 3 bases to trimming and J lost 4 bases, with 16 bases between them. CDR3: CASSSGRSIGTGELFF. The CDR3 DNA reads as TGTGCCAGCAGCTCCGGGAGATCGATAGGCACCGGGGAGCTGTTTTTT.

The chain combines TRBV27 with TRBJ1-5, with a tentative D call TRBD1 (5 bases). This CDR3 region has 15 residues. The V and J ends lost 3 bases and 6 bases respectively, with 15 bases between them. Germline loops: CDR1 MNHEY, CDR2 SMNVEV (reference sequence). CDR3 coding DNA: TGTGCCAGCAGTTTGGGACGACAGAGCGGTCAGCCCCAGCATTTT. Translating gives CASSLGRQSGQPQHF.

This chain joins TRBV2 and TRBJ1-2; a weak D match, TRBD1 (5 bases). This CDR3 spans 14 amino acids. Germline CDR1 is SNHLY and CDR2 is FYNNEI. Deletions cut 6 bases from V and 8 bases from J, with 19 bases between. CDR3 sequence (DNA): TGTGCCAGCAGAGGGGACCAGGGAGATGAAGGCTACACCTTC. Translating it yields CASRGDQGDEGYTF.

Written as DNA, the CDR3 is TGTGCCACCAAAATGATGGGGACTAATGAAAAACTGTTTTTT. Translation gives CATKMMGTNEKLFF. The chain combines TRBV19 with TRBJ1-4; D remains unclear. V lost 10 bases to trimming and J lost 2 bases, with 14 bases between them. The CDR3 sequence is 14 residues long. Per germline, CDR1 LNHDA and CDR2 SQIVND (reference sequence).

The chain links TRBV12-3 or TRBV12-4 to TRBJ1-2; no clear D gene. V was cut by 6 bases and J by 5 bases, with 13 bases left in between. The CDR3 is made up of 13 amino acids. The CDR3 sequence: CASRYSLRYGYTF. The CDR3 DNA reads TGTGCCAGCAGATACTCACTGAGATATGGCTACACCTTC.

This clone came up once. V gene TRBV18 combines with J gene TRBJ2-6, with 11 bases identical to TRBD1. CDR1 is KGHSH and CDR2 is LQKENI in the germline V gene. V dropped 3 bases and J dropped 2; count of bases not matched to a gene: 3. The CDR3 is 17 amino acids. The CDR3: CASSPSGQGAGANVLTF. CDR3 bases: TGTGCCAGCTCACCCTCGGGACAGGGGGCTGGGGCCAACGTCCTGACTTTC.

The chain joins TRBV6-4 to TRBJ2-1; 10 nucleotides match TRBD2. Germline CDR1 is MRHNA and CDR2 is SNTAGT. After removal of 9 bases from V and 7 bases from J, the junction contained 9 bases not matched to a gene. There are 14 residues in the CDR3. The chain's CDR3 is CASIIAGGFNEQFF. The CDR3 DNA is TGTGCCAGTATCATAGCGGGGGGCTTTAATGAGCAGTTCTTC.

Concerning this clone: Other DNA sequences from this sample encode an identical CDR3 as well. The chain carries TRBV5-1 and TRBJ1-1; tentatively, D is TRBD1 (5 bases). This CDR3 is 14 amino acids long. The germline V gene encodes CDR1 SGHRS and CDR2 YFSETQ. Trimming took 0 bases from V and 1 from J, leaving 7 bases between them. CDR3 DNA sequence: TGCGCCAGCAGCTTGGCCGGGGGGAACACTGAAGCTTTCTTT. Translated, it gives CASSLAGGNTEAFF.

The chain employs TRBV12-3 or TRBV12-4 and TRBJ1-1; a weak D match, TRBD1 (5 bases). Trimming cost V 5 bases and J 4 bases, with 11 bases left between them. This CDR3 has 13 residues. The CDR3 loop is CASSLGEGTEAFF. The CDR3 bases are TGTGCCAGCAGTCTAGGGGAAGGCACTGAAGCTTTCTTT.

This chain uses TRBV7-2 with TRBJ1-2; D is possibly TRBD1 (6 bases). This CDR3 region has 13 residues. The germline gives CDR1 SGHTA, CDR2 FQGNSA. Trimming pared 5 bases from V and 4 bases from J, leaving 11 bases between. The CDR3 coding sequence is TGTGCCAGCAGCCCTACAGGGTTCTATGGCTACACCTTC. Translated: CASSPTGFYGYTF.

The CDR3, as DNA: TGCGCCAGCAGCCAAGCGTCTAGCGGGGGGGCCGGCACCGGGGAGCTGTTTTTT. It is translated as CASSQASSGGAGTGELFF. The chain is built from TRBV4-1 and TRBJ2-2; 12 nucleotides agree with TRBD2. After removal of 1 base from V and 4 bases from J, the junction contained 7 bases not matched to a gene. The CDR3 sequence is 18 residues long. Per germline, CDR1 MGHRA and CDR2 YSYEKL.

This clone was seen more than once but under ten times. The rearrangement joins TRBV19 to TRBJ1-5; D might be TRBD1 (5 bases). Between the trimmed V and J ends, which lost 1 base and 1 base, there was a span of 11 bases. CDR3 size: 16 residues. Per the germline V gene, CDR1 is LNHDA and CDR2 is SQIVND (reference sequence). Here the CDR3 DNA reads TGTGCCAGTAGTATAGGGCAGGGAAGGAGCAATCAGCCCCAGCATTTT. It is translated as CASSIGQGRSNQPQHF.